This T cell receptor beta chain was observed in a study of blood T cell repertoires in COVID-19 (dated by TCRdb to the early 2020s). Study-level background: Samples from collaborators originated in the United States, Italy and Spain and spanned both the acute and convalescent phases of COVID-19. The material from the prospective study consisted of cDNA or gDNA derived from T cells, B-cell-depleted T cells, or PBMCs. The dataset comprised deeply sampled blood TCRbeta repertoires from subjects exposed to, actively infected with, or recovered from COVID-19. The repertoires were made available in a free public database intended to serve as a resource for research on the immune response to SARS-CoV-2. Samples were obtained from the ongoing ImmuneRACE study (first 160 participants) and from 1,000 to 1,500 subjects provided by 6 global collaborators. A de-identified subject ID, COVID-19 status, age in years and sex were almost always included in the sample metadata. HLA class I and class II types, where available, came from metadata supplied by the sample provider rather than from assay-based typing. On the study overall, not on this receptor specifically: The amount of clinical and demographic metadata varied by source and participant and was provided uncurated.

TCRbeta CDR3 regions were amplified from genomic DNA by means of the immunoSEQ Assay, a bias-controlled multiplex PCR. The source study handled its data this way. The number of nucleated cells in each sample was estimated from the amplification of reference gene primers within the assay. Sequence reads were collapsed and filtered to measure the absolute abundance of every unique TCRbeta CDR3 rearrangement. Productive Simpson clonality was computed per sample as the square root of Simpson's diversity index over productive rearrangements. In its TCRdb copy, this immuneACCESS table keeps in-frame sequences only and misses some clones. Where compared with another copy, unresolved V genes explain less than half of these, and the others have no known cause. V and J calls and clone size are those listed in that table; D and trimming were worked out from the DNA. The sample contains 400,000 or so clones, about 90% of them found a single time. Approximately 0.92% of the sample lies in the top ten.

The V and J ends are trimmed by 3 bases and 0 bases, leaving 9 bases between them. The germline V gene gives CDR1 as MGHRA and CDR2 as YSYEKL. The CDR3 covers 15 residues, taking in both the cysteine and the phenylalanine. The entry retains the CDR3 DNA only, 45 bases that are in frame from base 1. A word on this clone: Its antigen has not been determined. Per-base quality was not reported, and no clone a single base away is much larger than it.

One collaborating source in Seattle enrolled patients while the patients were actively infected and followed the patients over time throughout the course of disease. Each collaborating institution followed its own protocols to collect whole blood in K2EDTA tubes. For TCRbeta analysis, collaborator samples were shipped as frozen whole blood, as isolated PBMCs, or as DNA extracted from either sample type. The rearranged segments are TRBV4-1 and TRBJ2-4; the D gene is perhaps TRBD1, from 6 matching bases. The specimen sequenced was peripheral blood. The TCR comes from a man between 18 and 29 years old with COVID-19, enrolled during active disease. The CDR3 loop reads CASSQGALAKNIQYF. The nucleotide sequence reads TGCGCCAGCAGCCAGGGGGCCCTAGCCAAAAACATTCAGTACTTC.